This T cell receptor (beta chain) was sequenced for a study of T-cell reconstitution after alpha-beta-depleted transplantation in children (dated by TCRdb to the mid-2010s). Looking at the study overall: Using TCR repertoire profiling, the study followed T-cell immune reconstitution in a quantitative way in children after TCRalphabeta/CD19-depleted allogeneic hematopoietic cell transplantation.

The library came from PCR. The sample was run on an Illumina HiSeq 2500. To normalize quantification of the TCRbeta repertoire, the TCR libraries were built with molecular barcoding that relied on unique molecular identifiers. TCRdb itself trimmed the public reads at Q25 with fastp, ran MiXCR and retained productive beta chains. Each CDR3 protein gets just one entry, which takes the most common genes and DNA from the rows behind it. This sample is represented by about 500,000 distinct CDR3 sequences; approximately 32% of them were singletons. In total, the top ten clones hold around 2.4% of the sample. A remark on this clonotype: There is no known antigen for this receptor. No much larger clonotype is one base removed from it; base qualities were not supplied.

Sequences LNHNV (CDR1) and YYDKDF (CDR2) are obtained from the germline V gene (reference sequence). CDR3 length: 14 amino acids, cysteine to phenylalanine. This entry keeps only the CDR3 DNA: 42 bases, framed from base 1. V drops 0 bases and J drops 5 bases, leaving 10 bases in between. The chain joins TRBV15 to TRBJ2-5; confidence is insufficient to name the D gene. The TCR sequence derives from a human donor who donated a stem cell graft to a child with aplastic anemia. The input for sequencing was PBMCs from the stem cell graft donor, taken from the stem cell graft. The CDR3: CATSRDGSAETQYF. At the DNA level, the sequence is TGTGCCACCAGCAGAGATGGGTCAGCGGAGACCCAGTACTTC.